This T cell receptor (beta chain) was observed in a study of T cells in Graves' hyperthyroidism and ophthalmopathy. The CDR3 runs to 16 residues. Germline V gene sequence: CDR1 LGHDT, CDR2 YNNKEL (reference sequence). V lost 1 base and J lost 9; bases outside the gene matches: 10. It was uncontrolled infection, other autoimmune disease, pregnancy or lactation that excluded patients. This clonotype was picked up many times. Its antigen remains unidentified. Study results and caveats: Most thyroid clonotypes expanded above 0.001 appeared in blood too.

The investigators amplified TCR beta CDR3 regions from RNA transcripts. In the first-round RT-PCR of the TCR CDR3, the HTBI primer set was used. TCRdb analysed the multiplex PCR reads with MiXCR anew, one entry per CDR3 protein. The sample carries about 400,000 distinct CDR3 sequences, 13% to 15% recorded once. The chain carries TRBV3-1 and TRBJ2-1; the match to TRBD1 covers 9 bases. Input material: blood. The receptor's source is a woman younger than 45 with Graves' ophthalmopathy. For the CDR3, the DNA is TGTGCCAGCAGCCAAGTCCGGGACAGGGCGTCTGGTGAGCAGTTCTTC. It translates to CASSQVRDRASGEQFF.